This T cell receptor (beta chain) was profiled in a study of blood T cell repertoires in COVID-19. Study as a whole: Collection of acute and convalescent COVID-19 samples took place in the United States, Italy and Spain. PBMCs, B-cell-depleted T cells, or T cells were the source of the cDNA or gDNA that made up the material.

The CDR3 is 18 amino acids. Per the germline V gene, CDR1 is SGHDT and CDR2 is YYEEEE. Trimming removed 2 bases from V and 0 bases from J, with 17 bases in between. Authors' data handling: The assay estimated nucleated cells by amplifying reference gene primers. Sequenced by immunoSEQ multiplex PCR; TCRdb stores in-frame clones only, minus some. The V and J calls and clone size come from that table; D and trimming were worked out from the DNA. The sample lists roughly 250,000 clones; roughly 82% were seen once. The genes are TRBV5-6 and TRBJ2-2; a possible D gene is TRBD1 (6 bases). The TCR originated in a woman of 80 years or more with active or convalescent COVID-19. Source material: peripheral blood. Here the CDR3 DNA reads TGTGCCAGCAGCTTAATCCAGGGGATACTAACGAACACCGGGGAGCTGTTTTTT. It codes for CASSLIQGILTNTGELFF. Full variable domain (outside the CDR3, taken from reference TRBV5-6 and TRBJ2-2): DAGVTQSPTHLIKTRGQQVTLRCSPKSGHDTVSWYQQALGQGPQFIFQYYEEEERQRGNFPDRFSGHQFPNYSSELNVNALLLGDSALYLCASSLIQGILTNTGELFFGEGSRLTVL.